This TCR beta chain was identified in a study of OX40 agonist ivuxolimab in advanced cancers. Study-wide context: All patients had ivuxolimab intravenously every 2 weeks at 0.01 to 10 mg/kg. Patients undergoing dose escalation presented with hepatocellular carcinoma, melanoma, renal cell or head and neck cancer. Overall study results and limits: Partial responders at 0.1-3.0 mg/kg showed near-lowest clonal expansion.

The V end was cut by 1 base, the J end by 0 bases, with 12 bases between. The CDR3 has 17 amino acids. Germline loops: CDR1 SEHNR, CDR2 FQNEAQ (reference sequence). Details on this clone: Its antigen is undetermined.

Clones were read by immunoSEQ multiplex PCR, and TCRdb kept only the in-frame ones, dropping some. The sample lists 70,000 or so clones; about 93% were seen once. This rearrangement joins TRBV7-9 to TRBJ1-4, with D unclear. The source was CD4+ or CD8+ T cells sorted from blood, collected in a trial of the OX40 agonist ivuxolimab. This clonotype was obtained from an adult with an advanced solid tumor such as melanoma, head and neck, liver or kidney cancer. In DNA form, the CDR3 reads TGTGCCAGCAGCTTAGGTCATAACCTTGCAACTAATGAAAAACTGTTTTTT. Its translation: CASSLGHNLATNEKLFF.